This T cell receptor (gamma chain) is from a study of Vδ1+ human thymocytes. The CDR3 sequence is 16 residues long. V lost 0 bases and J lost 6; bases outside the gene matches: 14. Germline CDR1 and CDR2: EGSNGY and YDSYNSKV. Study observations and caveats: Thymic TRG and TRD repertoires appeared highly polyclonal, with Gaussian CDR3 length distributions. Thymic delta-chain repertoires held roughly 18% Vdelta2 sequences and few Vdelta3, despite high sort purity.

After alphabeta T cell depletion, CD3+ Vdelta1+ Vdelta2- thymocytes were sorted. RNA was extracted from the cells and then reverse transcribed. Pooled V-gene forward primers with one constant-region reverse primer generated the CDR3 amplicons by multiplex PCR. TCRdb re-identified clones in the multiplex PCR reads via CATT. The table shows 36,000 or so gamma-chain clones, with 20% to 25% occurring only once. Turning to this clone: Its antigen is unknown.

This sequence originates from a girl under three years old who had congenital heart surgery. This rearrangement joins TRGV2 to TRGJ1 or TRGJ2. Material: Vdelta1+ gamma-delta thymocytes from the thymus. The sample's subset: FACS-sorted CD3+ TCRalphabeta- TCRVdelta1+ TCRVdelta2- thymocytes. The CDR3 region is CATWDGPVEFRYKKLF. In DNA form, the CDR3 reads TGTGCCACCTGGGACGGGCCCGTCGAGTTTCGTTATAAGAAACTCTTT.